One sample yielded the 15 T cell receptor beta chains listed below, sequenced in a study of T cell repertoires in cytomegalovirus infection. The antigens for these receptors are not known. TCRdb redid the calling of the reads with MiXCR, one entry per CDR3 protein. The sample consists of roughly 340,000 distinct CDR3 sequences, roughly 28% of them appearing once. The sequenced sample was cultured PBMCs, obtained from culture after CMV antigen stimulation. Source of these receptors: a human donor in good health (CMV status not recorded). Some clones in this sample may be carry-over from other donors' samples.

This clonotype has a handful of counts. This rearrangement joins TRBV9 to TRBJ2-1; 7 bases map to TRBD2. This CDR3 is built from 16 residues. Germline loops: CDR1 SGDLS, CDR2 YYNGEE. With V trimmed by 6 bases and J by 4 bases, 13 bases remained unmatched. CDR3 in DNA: TGTGCCAGCACCACACGAGTGGCTAGCGGATACAATGAGCAGTTCTTC. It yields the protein CASTTRVASGYNEQFF. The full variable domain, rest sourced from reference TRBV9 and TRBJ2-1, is DSGVTQTPKHLITATGQRVTLRCSPRSGDLSVYWYQQSLDQGLQFLIQYYNGEERAKGNILERFSAQQFPDLHSELNLSSLELGDSALYFCASTTRVASGYNEQFFGPGTRLTVL.

The CDR3 DNA follows: TGTGCCAGCACCGTCGGACAGGGAACCTCAACTAATGAAAAACTGTTTTTT. Protein sequence: CASTVGQGTSTNEKLFF. The V call is TRBV12-3 or TRBV12-4, the J call TRBJ1-4; 8 nucleotides agree with TRBD1. The CDR3 length is 17 residues. The V gene end was trimmed by 7 bases and the J gene end by 0 bases; junction bases not matched to a gene: 10.

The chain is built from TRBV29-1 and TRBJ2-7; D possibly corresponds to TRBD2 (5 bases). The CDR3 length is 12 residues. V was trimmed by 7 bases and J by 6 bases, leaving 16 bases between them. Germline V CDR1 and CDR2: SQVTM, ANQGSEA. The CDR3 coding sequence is TGCAGCGCTGGAGGTCATTTGGCCGAGCAGTACTTC. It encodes CSAGGHLAEQYF.

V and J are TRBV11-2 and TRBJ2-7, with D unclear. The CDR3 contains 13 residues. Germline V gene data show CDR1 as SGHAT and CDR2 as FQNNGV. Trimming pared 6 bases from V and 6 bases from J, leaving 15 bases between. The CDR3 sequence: CASSPGRTGEQYF. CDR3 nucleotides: TGTGCCAGCAGTCCTGGACGGACCGGCGAGCAGTACTTC.

The CDR3 DNA is TGTGCCAGCAGCTTAAGAAATTGGGCAATGAACACTGAAGCTTTCTTT. Protein sequence: CASSLRNWAMNTEAFF. This sequence joins TRBV11-2 and TRBJ1-1; D is unresolved. This CDR3 has 16 residues. Trimming left V 2 bases short and J 0 bases short, with 13 bases between. CDR1 SGHAT and CDR2 FQNNGV come from the germline V gene.

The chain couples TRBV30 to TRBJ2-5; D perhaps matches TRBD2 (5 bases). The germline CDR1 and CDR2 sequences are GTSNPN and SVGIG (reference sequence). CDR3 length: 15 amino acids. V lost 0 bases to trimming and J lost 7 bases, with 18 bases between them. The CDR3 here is CAWSVLGLSEGTQYF. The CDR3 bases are TGTGCCTGGAGTGTACTCGGACTGTCAGAGGGGACCCAGTACTTC.

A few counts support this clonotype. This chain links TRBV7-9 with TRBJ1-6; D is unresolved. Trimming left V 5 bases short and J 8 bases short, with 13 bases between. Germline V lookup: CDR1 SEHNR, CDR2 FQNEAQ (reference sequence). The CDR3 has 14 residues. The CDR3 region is CASSLIARDSPLHF. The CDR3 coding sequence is TGTGCCAGCAGCCTAATAGCCCGGGATTCACCCCTCCACTTT.

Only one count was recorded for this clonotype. The CDR3 protein is CASSLSVMKTGINQPQHF. The DNA of the CDR3 is TGTGCCAGCAGCTTATCGGTTATGAAGACAGGGATCAATCAGCCCCAGCATTTT. The V call is TRBV7-6, the J call TRBJ1-5; TRBD1 agrees at 7 bases. This CDR3 is 18 amino acids long. Looked up from germline, CDR1 is SGHVS and CDR2 is FNYEAQ. The ends lost 2 bases at V and 3 bases at J; junction bases unmatched: 13. Looking up the rest from reference TRBV7-6 and TRBJ1-5 gives the full variable domain: GAGVSQSPRYKVTKRGQDVALRCDPISGHVSLYWYRQALGQGPEFLTYFNYEAQQDKSGLPNDRFSAERPEGSISTLTIQRTEQRDSAMYRCASSLSVMKTGINQPQHFGDGTRLSIL.

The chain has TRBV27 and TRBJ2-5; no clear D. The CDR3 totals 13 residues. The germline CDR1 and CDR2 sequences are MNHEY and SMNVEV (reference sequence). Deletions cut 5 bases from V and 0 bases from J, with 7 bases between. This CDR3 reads CASSPPNQETQYF. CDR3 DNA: TGTGCCAGCAGTCCTCCGAACCAAGAGACCCAGTACTTC.

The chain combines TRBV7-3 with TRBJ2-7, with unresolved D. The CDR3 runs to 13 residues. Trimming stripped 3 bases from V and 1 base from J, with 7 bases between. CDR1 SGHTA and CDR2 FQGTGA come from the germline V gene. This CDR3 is CASSFQESYEQYF. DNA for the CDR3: TGTGCCAGCAGCTTCCAGGAGTCCTACGAGCAGTACTTC.

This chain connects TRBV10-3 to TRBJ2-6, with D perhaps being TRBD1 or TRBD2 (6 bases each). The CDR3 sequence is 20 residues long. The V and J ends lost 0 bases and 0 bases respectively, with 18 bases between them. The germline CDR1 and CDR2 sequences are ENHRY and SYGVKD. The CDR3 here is CAISESHMRGGLSGANVLTF. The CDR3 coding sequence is TGTGCCATCAGTGAGTCTCACATGAGAGGGGGGCTCTCTGGGGCCAACGTCCTGACTTTC.

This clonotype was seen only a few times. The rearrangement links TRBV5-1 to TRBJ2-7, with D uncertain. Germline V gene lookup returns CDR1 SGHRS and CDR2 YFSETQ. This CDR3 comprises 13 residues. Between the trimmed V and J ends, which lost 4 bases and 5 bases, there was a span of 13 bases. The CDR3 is CASSHNPRNEQYF. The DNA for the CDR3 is TGCGCCAGCAGCCACAATCCTAGGAACGAGCAGTACTTC.

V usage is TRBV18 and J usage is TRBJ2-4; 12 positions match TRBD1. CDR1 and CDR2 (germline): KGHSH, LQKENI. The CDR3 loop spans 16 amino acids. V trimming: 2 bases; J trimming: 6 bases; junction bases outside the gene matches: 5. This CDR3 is CASSPGTGGAGNIQYF. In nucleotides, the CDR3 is TGTGCCAGCTCACCAGGGACAGGGGGCGCCGGAAACATTCAGTACTTC.

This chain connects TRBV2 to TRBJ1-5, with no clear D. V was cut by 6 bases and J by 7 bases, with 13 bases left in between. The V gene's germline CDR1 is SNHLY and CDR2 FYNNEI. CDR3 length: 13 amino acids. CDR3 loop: CASSVQDRQPQHF. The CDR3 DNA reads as TGTGCCAGCAGCGTCCAAGATAGGCAGCCCCAGCATTTT.

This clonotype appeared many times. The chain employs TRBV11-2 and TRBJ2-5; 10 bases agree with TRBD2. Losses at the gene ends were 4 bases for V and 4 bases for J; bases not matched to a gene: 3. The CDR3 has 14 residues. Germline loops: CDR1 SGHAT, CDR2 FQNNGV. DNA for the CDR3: TGTGCCAGCAGCTCCCTAGCGGGAGCAGAGACCCAGTACTTC. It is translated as CASSSLAGAETQYF.